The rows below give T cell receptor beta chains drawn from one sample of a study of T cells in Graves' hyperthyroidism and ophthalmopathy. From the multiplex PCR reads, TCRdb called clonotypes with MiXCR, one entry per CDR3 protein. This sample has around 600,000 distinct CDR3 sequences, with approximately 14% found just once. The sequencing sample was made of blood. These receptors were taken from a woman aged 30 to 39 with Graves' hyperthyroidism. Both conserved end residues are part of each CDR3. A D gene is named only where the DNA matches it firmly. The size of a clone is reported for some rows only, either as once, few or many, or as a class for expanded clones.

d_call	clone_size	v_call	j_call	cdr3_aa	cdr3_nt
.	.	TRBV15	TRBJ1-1	CATSNLAGNTEAFF	TGTGCCACCAGCAACCTGGCGGGGAACACTGAAGCTTTCTTT
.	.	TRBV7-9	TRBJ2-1	CASSIEGSSYNEQFF	TGTGCCAGTAGTATAGAGGGTAGCTCCTACAATGAGCAGTTCTTC
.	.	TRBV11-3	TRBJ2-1	CASSPTAGSNEQFF	TGTGCCAGCAGCCCCACAGCGGGCTCTAATGAGCAGTTCTTC
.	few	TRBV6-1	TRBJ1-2	CASRTHYGYTF	TGTGCCAGCAGGACTCACTATGGCTACACCTTC
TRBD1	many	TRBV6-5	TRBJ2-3	CASSYLGQGGPLHTDTQYF	TGTGCCAGCAGTTACCTGGGACAGGGGGGGCCCTTGCACACAGATACGCAGTATTTT
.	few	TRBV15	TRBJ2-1	CATSKAQNYNEQFF	TGTGCCACCAGCAAAGCCCAGAATTACAATGAGCAGTTCTTC
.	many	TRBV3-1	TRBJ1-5	CASSQDGRVNQPQHF	TGTGCCAGCAGCCAAGATGGGAGGGTGAATCAGCCCCAGCATTTT
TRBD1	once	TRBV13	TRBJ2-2	CASSVRQGSGTGELFF	TGTGCCAGCAGCGTACGACAGGGGAGCGGCACCGGGGAGCTGTTTTTT
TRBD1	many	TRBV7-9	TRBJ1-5	CASSLGTGNQPQHF	TGCGCCAGCAGCTTGGGGACAGGTAATCAGCCCCAGCATTTT
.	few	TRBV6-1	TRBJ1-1	CASRPRMNTEAFF	TGTGCCAGCAGGCCCAGGATGAACACTGAAGCTTTCTTT
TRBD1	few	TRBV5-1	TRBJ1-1	CASSLETGDLNTEAFF	TGCGCCAGCAGCTTGGAAACAGGGGATTTGAACACTGAAGCTTTCTTT
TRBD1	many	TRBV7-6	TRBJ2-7	CASSLMSGGEVMEQYF	TGTGCCAGCAGCTTAATGTCAGGGGGAGAGGTGATGGAGCAGTACTTC
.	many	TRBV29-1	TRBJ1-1	CSALPRGGGDTEAFF	TGCAGCGCCCTCCCGAGAGGGGGAGGGGACACTGAAGCTTTCTTT
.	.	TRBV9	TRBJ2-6	CASSEEQYSGANVLTF	TGTGCCAGCAGCGAAGAACAATACTCTGGGGCCAACGTCCTGACTTTC
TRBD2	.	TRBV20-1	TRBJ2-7	CSASVLAGVHEQYF	TGCAGTGCTAGCGTACTAGCGGGAGTCCACGAGCAGTACTTC
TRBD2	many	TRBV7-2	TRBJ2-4	CASSLAPHRTSGTGDIQYF	TGTGCCAGCAGCTTAGCCCCCCACCGGACTAGCGGGACTGGGGACATTCAGTACTTC
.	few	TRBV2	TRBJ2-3	CASWGESDTQYF	TGTGCCAGTTGGGGGGAGTCAGATACGCAGTATTTT
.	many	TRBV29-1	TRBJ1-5	CSVWGGGNQPQHF	TGCAGCGTATGGGGGGGAGGCAATCAGCCCCAGCATTTT
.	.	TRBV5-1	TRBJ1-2	CASSLTGRNGYTF	TGCGCCAGCAGCTTGACAGGGAGGAATGGCTACACCTTC
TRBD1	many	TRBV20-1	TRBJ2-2	CSVQTGIGAGELFF	TGCAGTGTCCAGACAGGGATCGGCGCCGGGGAGCTGTTTTTT
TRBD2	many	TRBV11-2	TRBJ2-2	CASSLGGLAGVLNTGELFF	TGTGCCAGCAGCTTAGGGGGACTAGCGGGAGTCTTGAACACCGGGGAGCTGTTTTTT
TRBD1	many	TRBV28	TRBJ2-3	CASRTTQGAITDTQYF	TGTGCCAGCAGAACTACGCAGGGGGCTATCACAGATACGCAGTATTTT
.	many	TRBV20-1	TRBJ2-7	CSARGLGDLYEQYF	TGCAGTGCTAGAGGGTTAGGGGATCTCTACGAGCAGTACTTC
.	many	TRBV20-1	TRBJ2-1	CSASVISYNEQFF	TGCAGTGCTAGCGTGATCTCCTACAATGAGCAGTTCTTC
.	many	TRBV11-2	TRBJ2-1	CASSLVAGLPLYNEQFF	TGTGCCAGCAGCTTAGTCGCAGGACTACCTCTTTACAATGAGCAGTTCTTC
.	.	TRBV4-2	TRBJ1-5	CASSQAEAGSNQPQHF	TGTGCCAGCAGCCAAGCGGAAGCAGGGAGCAATCAGCCCCAGCATTTT
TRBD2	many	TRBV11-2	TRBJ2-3	CASSFSGLAADTQYF	TGTGCCAGCAGCTTCTCCGGACTAGCCGCAGATACGCAGTATTTT
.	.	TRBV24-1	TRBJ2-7	CATSDPGTGSYEQYF	TGTGCCACCAGTGACCCCGGGACGGGGAGTTACGAGCAGTACTTC
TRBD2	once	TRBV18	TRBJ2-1	CASSSTSGRAGHEQFF	TGTGCCAGCTCATCGACTAGCGGGAGGGCCGGCCATGAGCAGTTCTTC
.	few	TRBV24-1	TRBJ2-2	CATSGTDWDTGELFF	TGTGCCACCAGTGGGACTGACTGGGACACCGGGGAGCTGTTTTTT
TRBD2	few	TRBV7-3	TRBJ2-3	CASSSTATSGRSTDTQYF	TGTGCCAGCAGCTCGACGGCGACTAGCGGGAGGAGCACAGATACGCAGTATTTT
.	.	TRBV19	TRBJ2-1	CASSTYGGSRHNEQFF	TGTGCCAGTAGCACTTATGGGGGCAGCAGGCACAATGAGCAGTTCTTC
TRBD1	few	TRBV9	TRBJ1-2	CASSVRQGGANYGYTF	TGTGCCAGCAGCGTAAGACAGGGGGGAGCTAACTATGGCTACACCTTC
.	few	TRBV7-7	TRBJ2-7	CASSLEDGSYEQYF	TGTGCTAGCAGCTTAGAGGACGGTTCCTACGAGCAGTACTTC
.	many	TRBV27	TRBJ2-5	CASSSDRSSWTQYF	TGTGCCAGCAGTTCGGACAGATCTAGCTGGACCCAGTACTTC
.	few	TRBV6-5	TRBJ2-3	CASSYRGSPDTQYF	TGTGCCAGCAGTTACAGGGGATCCCCAGATACGCAGTATTTT
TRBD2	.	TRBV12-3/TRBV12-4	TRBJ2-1	CASRPRTKTSGGSNEQFF	TGTGCCAGCAGACCACGTACCAAGACTAGCGGGGGAAGCAATGAGCAGTTCTTC
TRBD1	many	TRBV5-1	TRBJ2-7	CASSSGQGASTTQIQLSYEQYF	TGCGCCAGCAGCTCCGGACAGGGGGCGAGCACTACCCAGATTCAACTCTCCTACGAGCAGTACTTC
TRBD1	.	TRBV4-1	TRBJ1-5	CASSPYRQGDSNQPQHF	TGCGCCAGCAGCCCCTATAGACAGGGAGATAGCAATCAGCCCCAGCATTTT
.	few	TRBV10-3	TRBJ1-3	CAISALPDSGNTIYF	TGTGCCATCAGTGCATTGCCTGACTCTGGAAACACCATATATTTT
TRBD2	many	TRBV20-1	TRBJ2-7	CSALLAGVSSEQYF	TGCAGTGCTCTGCTAGCGGGAGTTAGTAGCGAGCAGTACTTC
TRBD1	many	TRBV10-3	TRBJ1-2	CAIRPGQGGYTF	TGTGCCATCAGGCCGGGACAGGGAGGCTACACCTTC
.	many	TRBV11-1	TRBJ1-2	CASSLGRWGGAGGYTF	TGTGCCAGCAGCTTAGGTCGCTGGGGAGGAGCCGGCGGCTACACCTTC
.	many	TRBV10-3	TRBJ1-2	CAITETDNYGYTF	TGTGCCATCACCGAGACTGATAACTATGGCTACACCTTC
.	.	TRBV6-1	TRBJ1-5	CASRPIQGSYSNQPQHF	TGTGCCAGCAGACCCATACAGGGTAGTTATAGCAATCAGCCCCAGCATTTT
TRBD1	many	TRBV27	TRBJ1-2	CASRPTGGTNYGYTF	TGTGCCAGCAGGCCTACAGGGGGCACTAACTATGGCTACACCTTC
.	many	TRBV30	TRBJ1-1	CAWTRGLTEAFF	TGTGCCTGGACCAGGGGTCTCACTGAAGCTTTCTTT
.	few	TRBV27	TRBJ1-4	CASSPQVLGRANEKLFF	TGTGCCAGCAGTCCACAGGTTCTAGGTCGGGCTAATGAAAAACTGTTTTTT
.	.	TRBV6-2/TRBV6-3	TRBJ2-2	CASGASNTGELFF	TGTGCATCGGGAGCCTCGAACACCGGGGAGCTGTTTTTT
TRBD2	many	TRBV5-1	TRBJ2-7	CASSPGGGNEQYF	TGCGCCAGCAGCCCGGGGGGTGGAAACGAGCAGTACTTC
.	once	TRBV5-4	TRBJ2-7	CASSLVPSYEQYF	TGTGCCAGCAGCTTGGTTCCCTCCTACGAGCAGTACTTC